This TCR beta chain was profiled in a study of shared clonotypes between healthy human individuals. Study overall: Researchers drew samples from a couple of women and a few men aged 18 to 49.

The CDR3 contains 12 residues. Trimming took 5 bases from V and 4 from J, leaving 7 bases between them. The germline V gene encodes CDR1 SGHDN and CDR2 FVKESK. With respect to this clone: Antigen unknown.

Whole-study results and caveats: How much donors shared clonotypes was expected to be affected by sequencing depth.

Once extracted for a subset, genomic DNA was divided evenly among several immunoSEQ plates. Sorted-subset replicate PCRs used about 190 ng of genomic DNA. This amount corresponded to 33,000 or so T cell genomes. Repertoires were generated with immunoSEQ multiplex PCR, while TCRdb's copy carries only in-frame clones and drops some. The sample holds 1,500,000 or so clones; around 97% are singletons and the top ten take 0.95% to 1.5%. This TCR derives from a man aged 30 to 39 in good health. The specimen was naive CD4+ T cells sorted from blood. Subset meaning: CD45RA+ positively selected. The rearrangement links TRBV14 to TRBJ2-3; D remains unclear. DNA of the CDR3: TGTGCCAGCAGCACAACCGCAGATACGCAGTATTTT. Its translation: CASSTTADTQYF.